This passage covers 32 T cell receptor beta chains from one sample sequenced in a study of T-cell reconstitution after alpha-beta-depleted transplantation in children. The TCRbeta library incorporated unique molecular identifiers. TCRdb independently ran MiXCR on the PCR reads; one entry per CDR3 protein. The profile covers more than 200,000 distinct CDR3 sequences, with about 25% appearing a single time and 2% to 3% taken by the ten largest. Sequences were derived from PBMCs, sampled before TCRalphabeta/CD19-depleted stem cell transplant. The receptor source for this set is a girl aged 2 to 9 with Fanconi anemia, due to receive a stem cell transplant.

This clonotype was counted many times. V is TRBV29-1 and J is TRBJ2-7; D unresolved. The V gene lost 6 bases and the J gene lost 3 bases, with 6 bases spanning the gap. Germline V gives CDR1 SQVTM, CDR2 ANQGSEA. This CDR3 contains 10 residues. The CDR3 coding sequence is TGCAGCGTGGTGGACTACGAGCAGTACTTC. Translated: CSVVDYEQYF.

This clonotype was counted ten times or more. V is TRBV27 and J is TRBJ2-7, with D tentatively TRBD2 (5 bases). The CDR3 sequence is 13 residues long. Trimming left V 3 bases short and J 2 bases short, with 8 bases between. Looked up from germline, CDR1 is MNHEY and CDR2 is SMNVEV (reference sequence). CDR3 sequence: CASSFGSPYEQYF. CDR3 in DNA: TGTGCCAGCAGTTTTGGGAGTCCCTACGAGCAGTACTTC.

This clonotype has just a few counts. This chain links TRBV29-1 with TRBJ1-2, with 9 bases that match TRBD1. Germline CDR1 and CDR2: SQVTM and ANQGSEA. The ends lost 3 bases at V and 1 base at J; junction bases unmatched: 9. CDR3 length equals 16 residues. CDR3 nucleotides: TGCAGCGTTGATTGGGACAGGGCCTGGGGTAACTATGGCTACACCTTC. This codes for CSVDWDRAWGNYGYTF.

This clonotype was recorded at least ten times. V usage is TRBV20-1 and J usage is TRBJ1-2; D is unresolved. The CDR3 totals 14 residues. V lost 0 bases to trimming and J lost 4 bases, with 12 bases between them. Germline assignment: CDR1 DFQATT and CDR2 SNEGSKA (reference sequence). CDR3 nucleotides: TGCAGTGCTAGAGAGAGTGGCAGGCTCTATGGCTACACCTTC. Its protein is CSARESGRLYGYTF.

The table lists this clonotype with a few counts. This rearrangement joins TRBV28 to TRBJ2-7; 7 bases align to TRBD1. The ends lost 5 bases at V and 0 bases at J; junction bases unmatched: 7. Germline V lookup: CDR1 MDHEN, CDR2 SYDVKM. The CDR3 is 15 amino acids. The DNA for the CDR3 is TGTGCCAGCAGTCTGTACCGGGACAGCTCCTACGAGCAGTACTTC. Amino acid sequence: CASSLYRDSSYEQYF. The complete variable domain, with remaining parts taken from reference TRBV28 and TRBJ2-7, reads DVKVTQSSRYLVKRTGEKVFLECVQDMDHENMFWYRQDPGLGLRLIYFSYDVKMKEKGDIPEGYSVSREKKERFSLILESASTNQTSMYLCASSLYRDSSYEQYFGPGTRLTVT.

This clonotype was counted only a few times. This chain uses TRBV28 with TRBJ2-7, with a possible D match to TRBD1 (6 bases). This CDR3 region has 14 residues. Germline-derived CDR1 and CDR2 are MDHEN and SYDVKM. V was cut by 2 bases and J by 6 bases, with 14 bases left in between. CDR3 in DNA: TGTGCCAGCAGTTTACAGGACAGAGTTTTCGAGCAGTACTTC. It yields the protein CASSLQDRVFEQYF.

The chain uses TRBV7-8 and TRBJ1-1, with 7 bases lining up with TRBD1. The germline V gene has CDR1 SGHVS and CDR2 FQNEAQ. J lost 0 bases, V lost 4 bases, and 2 bases had no gene match. CDR3 length: 14 residues. This chain's CDR3 is CASSSGQLNTEAFF. In DNA form, the CDR3 reads TGTGCCAGCAGCTCGGGACAGCTGAACACTGAAGCTTTCTTT.

This clonotype was observed many times. The genes are TRBV6-5 and TRBJ1-2; D is possibly TRBD1 (6 bases). CDR1 is MNHEY and CDR2 is SVGAGI in the germline V gene. This CDR3 contains 16 residues. Trimming left V 7 bases short and J 3 bases short, with 21 bases between. The CDR3: CASTDRGGEKYYGYTF. The CDR3 DNA is TGTGCCAGCACCGACAGAGGGGGGGAGAAATACTATGGCTACACCTTC.

This clonotype was detected only a few times. This chain joins TRBV28 and TRBJ1-1; TRBD1 is a possible D gene (5 bases). V was clipped by 6 bases and J by 1 base, with 18 bases between them. The germline V gene has CDR1 MDHEN and CDR2 SYDVKM. This CDR3 has 16 residues. The CDR3 DNA follows: TGTGCCAGCAGCCCCCCAGGGCTTATGGGGAACACTGAAGCTTTCTTT. It translates to CASSPPGLMGNTEAFF.

In this sample, this clonotype turned up a few times. The rearrangement joins TRBV7-3 to TRBJ1-5; the D is unclear. V lost 0 bases, J lost 2 bases, and 5 bases lay in between. Germline values: CDR1 SGHTA, CDR2 FQGTGA. The CDR3 is 14 amino acids. DNA for the CDR3: TGTGCCAGCAGCTTAACAGTCGGCAATCAGCCCCAGCATTTT. Protein: CASSLTVGNQPQHF.

This clonotype has a handful of counts. The chain is built from TRBV29-1 and TRBJ1-1; D ambiguous. The CDR3 sequence is 13 residues long. Germline CDR1 and CDR2: SQVTM and ANQGSEA. V dropped 6 bases and J dropped 0 bases, with 11 bases sitting between them. In DNA, the CDR3 is TGCAGCGTCGAACCCAGACTGAACACTGAAGCTTTCTTT. Protein: CSVEPRLNTEAFF.

The chain carries TRBV7-6 and TRBJ2-2; TRBD2 agrees at 12 bases. Unmatched junction bases numbered 6, after V lost 1 base and J lost 3 bases. This CDR3 has 18 amino acids. The germline CDR1 and CDR2 sequences are SGHVS and FNYEAQ. CDR3 sequence (DNA): TGTGCCAGCAGCTTAGTGACCGGGACTAGCGGGCACACCGGGGAGCTGTTTTTT. This codes for CASSLVTGTSGHTGELFF.

This chain connects TRBV20-1 to TRBJ2-7, with 9 nucleotides matching TRBD2. CDR3 length: 14 residues. V lost 5 bases, J lost 0 bases, and 5 bases stayed unmatched. Germline CDR1 is DFQATT and CDR2 is SNEGSKA (reference sequence). The DNA for the CDR3 is TGCAGTGCTCAACTAGCGGGCCACTCCTACGAGCAGTACTTC. Residues: CSAQLAGHSYEQYF.

This clonotype was seen at least ten times. This rearrangement joins TRBV29-1 to TRBJ2-7; D is perhaps TRBD2 (7 bases). There are 13 residues in the CDR3. Germline assignment: CDR1 SQVTM and CDR2 ANQGSEA. The V and J ends lost 4 bases and 4 bases respectively, with 14 bases between them. CDR3 sequence reads: CSVGGRGLYEQYF. The CDR3 region has the DNA TGCAGCGTTGGGGGGCGGGGGCTGTACGAGCAGTACTTC.

This clonotype was seen at least ten times. The rearrangement links TRBV28 to TRBJ2-7; 9 bases agree with TRBD1. With 3 bases clipped from V and 3 bases from J, the junction kept 6 bases outside the gene matches. The CDR3 has 15 residues. Germline CDR1 reads MDHEN; CDR2 reads SYDVKM. The CDR3 loop reads CASSFRTGGSYEQYF. In DNA, the CDR3 is TGTGCCAGCAGTTTTCGAACAGGGGGCAGCTACGAGCAGTACTTC.

In this sample, this clonotype turned up a few times. This chain uses TRBV5-1 with TRBJ2-3; D may correspond to TRBD1 or TRBD2 (5 bases each). The V gene's germline CDR1 is SGHRS and CDR2 YFSETQ. Trimming left V 0 bases short and J 1 base short, with 9 bases between. CDR3 length: 15 residues. The CDR3 sequence: CASSLGGTGTDTQYF. For the CDR3, the DNA is TGCGCCAGCAGCTTGGGGGGGACGGGCACAGATACGCAGTATTTT.

This clonotype was seen more than once but under ten times. CDR3 residues: CASSPNLKSSGNTIYF. CDR3 bases: TGTGCCAGCTCACCAAATCTGAAGAGCTCTGGAAACACCATATATTTT. The rearrangement uses TRBV18 and TRBJ1-3; D uncertain. The CDR3 runs 16 residues. The ends were cut back, 2 bases at V and 0 bases at J, with 11 bases in the middle. Germline CDR1 reads KGHSH; CDR2 reads LQKENI.

The chain carries TRBV20-1 and TRBJ2-7, with D perhaps TRBD1 (5 bases). The CDR3 loop spans 12 amino acids. The V gene lost 2 bases and the J gene lost 4 bases, with 9 bases spanning the gap. CDR1 DFQATT and CDR2 SNEGSKA come from the germline V gene (reference sequence). CDR3 bases: TGCAGTGCTAGACAGGGTCGGTACGAGCAGTACTTC. This encodes CSARQGRYEQYF.

The table lists this clonotype with many counts. CDR3 DNA: TGTGCCAGCTCACCCTCTCTGGCGGGATTCTACAATGAGCAGTTCTTC. This gives the protein CASSPSLAGFYNEQFF. V gene TRBV18 combines with J gene TRBJ2-1; D is possibly TRBD2 (6 bases). Per the germline V gene, CDR1 is KGHSH and CDR2 is LQKENI. The CDR3 spans 16 residues. Deletions cut 3 bases from V and 3 bases from J, with 15 bases between. Full variable domain (rest looked up from reference TRBV18 and TRBJ2-1): NAGVMQNPRHLVRRRGQEARLRCSPMKGHSHVYWYRQLPEEGLKFMVYLQKENIIDESGMPKERFSAEFPKEGPSILRIQQVVRGDSAAYFCASSPSLAGFYNEQFFGPGTRLTVL.

This chain connects TRBV20-1 to TRBJ1-4; TRBD1 matches at 7 bases. The germline V gene has CDR1 DFQATT and CDR2 SNEGSKA (reference sequence). This CDR3 is 15 amino acids long. V was pared by 1 base and J by 4 bases, with 6 bases of the junction left unmatched. CDR3 amino acids: CSARVRQGINEKLFF. Here the CDR3 DNA reads TGCAGTGCTAGAGTCCGACAGGGTATTAATGAAAAACTGTTTTTT.

There are a few counts of this clonotype. The junction differs from germline at one of its ends, possibly a read error. The rearrangement links TRBV29-1 to TRBJ2-1, with D unclear. CDR3 length equals 11 residues. Germline CDR1 is SQVTM and CDR2 is ANQGSEA. The CDR3 DNA reads TGCAGCGATGAAATAGATGGTGAGCAGTTCTTC. This encodes CSDEIDGEQFF.

The rearrangement joins TRBV11-2 to TRBJ2-7; 8 bases are a match to TRBD1. CDR3 size: 16 residues. Per germline, CDR1 SGHAT and CDR2 FQNNGV. The ends lost 1 base at V and 9 bases at J; junction bases unmatched: 14. The CDR3 sequence is CASSLGSGTGPLGQYF. In nucleotides, the CDR3 is TGTGCCAGCAGCTTAGGTTCCGGGACAGGTCCTCTAGGGCAGTACTTC.

The chain couples TRBV7-3 to TRBJ2-3, with 7 bases that match TRBD2. The germline V gene encodes CDR1 SGHTA and CDR2 FQGTGA. After removal of 5 bases from V and 0 bases from J, the junction contained 5 bases not matched to a gene. This CDR3 contains 15 residues. The CDR3 DNA sequence: TGTGCCAGCAGCACGGGGGGATCTAGCACAGATACGCAGTATTTT. Translation gives CASSTGGSSTDTQYF.

The chain uses TRBV20-1 and TRBJ2-7, with D tentatively TRBD1 (6 bases). The CDR3 has 14 residues. Germline loops: CDR1 DFQATT, CDR2 SNEGSKA (reference sequence). CDR3 sequence reads: CSTKGQLGFLEQYF. CDR3 DNA: TGCAGCACGAAAGGACAGTTAGGTTTTTTAGAACAGTACTTC.

This clonotype was picked up many times. V and J are TRBV6-5 and TRBJ1-2, with D possibly being TRBD1 (5 bases). The CDR3 has 12 residues. V was cut by 5 bases and J by 6 bases, with 10 bases left in between. Germline lookup yields CDR1 MNHEY and CDR2 SVGAGI. In nucleotides, the CDR3 is TGTGCCAGCAGTAGAGGGACGGATGGCTACACCTTC. Encoded protein: CASSRGTDGYTF.

This clonotype was seen at least ten times. The rearrangement joins TRBV20-1 to TRBJ2-1, with D hard to call. CDR3 length: 18 residues. Germline CDR1 DFQATT, CDR2 SNEGSKA (reference sequence). Trimming left V 0 bases short and J 0 bases short, with 18 bases between. In DNA, the CDR3 is TGCAGTGCTAGAGATCCAACCGTGAGCATTAGCTCCTACAATGAGCAGTTCTTC. This sequence encodes CSARDPTVSISSYNEQFF.

Details on this clonotype: It may be a read error: a sequence one base away is much more abundant. For the CDR3, the DNA is TGTGCCAGCAGCTTCAATTTCTACGAGCAGTACTTC. Amino acids: CASSFNFYEQYF. The chain carries TRBV7-2 and TRBJ2-7, with D uncertain. The CDR3 has 12 amino acids. Per germline, CDR1 SGHTA and CDR2 FQGNSA. Trimming removed 3 bases at V and 3 bases at J, with 6 bases between.

This clonotype has just one count. The junction departs from the called germline gene at one end, perhaps through a read error. The rearrangement joins TRBV5-6 to TRBJ2-7; 9 bases are shared with TRBD1. CDR1 is SGHDT, CDR2 YYEEEE, per germline. This CDR3 spans 13 amino acids. This CDR3 reads CVSNRQGGYEQYF. The CDR3 DNA sequence: TGTGTCAGCAATCGACAGGGGGGGTACGAGCAGTACTTC.

The genes are TRBV4-1 and TRBJ1-1; D uncertain. Looked up from germline, CDR1 is MGHRA and CDR2 is YSYEKL. V lost 2 bases to trimming and J lost 1 base, with 11 bases between them. This CDR3 contains 15 residues. This CDR3 is CASSQTPRWNTEAFF. The CDR3 region has the DNA TGCGCCAGCAGCCAAACGCCGCGGTGGAACACTGAAGCTTTCTTT.

The V call is TRBV6-1, the J call TRBJ2-7, with a weak D call TRBD2 (7 bases). The V gene's germline CDR1 is MNHNS and CDR2 SASEGT. CDR3 length equals 17 residues. The ends were cut back, 7 bases at V and 2 bases at J, with 24 bases in the middle. CDR3: CASTRGGLAGYPYEQYF. CDR3 sequence (DNA): TGTGCCAGCACGAGGGGGGGGTTGGCCGGCTATCCCTACGAGCAGTACTTC.

The chain combines TRBV11-2 with TRBJ2-7; D is uncertain. V lost 4 bases to trimming and J lost 2 bases, with 15 bases between them. Germline CDR1 reads SGHAT; CDR2 reads FQNNGV. The CDR3 covers 15 residues. DNA of the CDR3: TGTGCCAGCAGCTCACAACTGGAACCTACCTACGAGCAGTACTTC. Its protein is CASSSQLEPTYEQYF.

The chain joins TRBV29-1 to TRBJ1-1, with TRBD1 as a possible D gene (5 bases). The CDR3 has 12 residues. Trimming removed 6 bases at V and 4 bases at J, with 12 bases between. The germline gives CDR1 SQVTM, CDR2 ANQGSEA. CDR3 sequence reads: CSVRPQGTEAFF. The DNA of the CDR3 is TGCAGCGTCAGACCCCAGGGCACTGAAGCTTTCTTT.